Sequencing of this T cell receptor beta chain was carried out in a study of blood T cell repertoires in COVID-19. Study as a whole: There were acute and convalescent COVID-19 samples, and they came from the United States, Italy and Spain. Nucleic acid was either cDNA or gDNA, and it came from T cells, B-cell-depleted T cells, or PBMCs.

Authors' data handling: From reference gene primer amplification, estimates of nucleated cell counts were derived. Clones were read by immunoSEQ multiplex PCR, and TCRdb kept only the in-frame ones, dropping some. V, J and clone size are taken as reported in that table, and D and trimming were inferred from the DNA itself. The profile shows approximately 300,000 clones, about nine tenths of them singletons. Sample: peripheral blood. The clonotype comes from a woman in her thirties or forties with acute or convalescent COVID-19.

CDR3 residues: CASSIAGYNTGELFF. CDR3 in DNA: TGTGCCAGTAGTATAGCAGGGTACAACACCGGGGAGCTGTTTTTT. The V gene is TRBV19, the J gene TRBJ2-2, with a tentative D call TRBD1 (5 bases). Germline loops: CDR1 LNHDA, CDR2 SQIVND (reference sequence). V lost 1 base and J lost 2, with 8 bases in between. This CDR3 comprises 15 residues.